The 10 T cell receptor beta chains reported below all come from one sample, sequenced in a study of T cell repertoires in ileal Crohn's disease. Method: immunoSEQ multiplex PCR; TCRdb's copy keeps in-frame clones and lacks some. The sample contains approximately 17,000 clones, around 78% of which appear only once. Sequenced: ileal tissue. These receptors came from an adult with Crohn's disease.

The chain couples TRBV6-6 to TRBJ2-5; 8 nucleotides line up with TRBD2. V shed 5 bases and J 7 bases; nucleotides not matched to a gene: 12. Germline V gene lookup returns CDR1 MNHNY and CDR2 SVGAGI (reference sequence). The CDR3 has 15 amino acids. The CDR3 nucleotides read TGTGCCAGCAGTACACTAGCGGATCGAAAGGGGACCCAGTACTTC. This sequence encodes CASSTLADRKGTQYF.

This clone was recorded only once. The chain combines TRBV10-3 with TRBJ1-1; tentatively, D is TRBD1 (5 bases). The CDR3 has 12 amino acids. V lost 7 bases and J lost 4, with 10 bases in between. CDR1 and CDR2 from the germline V gene are ENHRY and SYGVKD. The CDR3 nucleotides are TGTGCCATCACTCAGGGTAGCACTGAAGCTTTCTTT. It yields the protein CAITQGSTEAFF.

The gene calls are TRBV4-3 and TRBJ1-2; 7 bases map to TRBD1. CDR1 is LGHNA, CDR2 YSLEER, per germline. With 6 bases clipped from V and 8 bases from J, the junction kept 9 bases outside the gene matches. This CDR3 is built from 13 residues. The CDR3 protein is CASRDYGQDGYTF. The CDR3 DNA sequence: TGCGCCAGCAGGGACTACGGACAGGACGGCTACACCTTC.

The chain is built from TRBV10-3 and TRBJ2-7, with 7 positions matching TRBD1. This CDR3 has 16 residues. The J segment lost 5 bases and the V segment lost 2 bases, leaving 12 bases of the junction unmatched. CDR1 and CDR2 (germline): ENHRY, SYGVKD. Here the CDR3 DNA reads TGTGCCATCAGTGAGGACAGGGCGCCAACTGGGAACGAGCAGTACTTC. Protein: CAISEDRAPTGNEQYF.

This rearrangement joins TRBV2 to TRBJ2-2; 9 bases line up with TRBD2. Germline trimming cut 7 bases from V and 3 bases from J; bases unmatched to any gene: 3. CDR1 SNHLY and CDR2 FYNNEI come from the germline V gene. This CDR3 has 14 amino acids. In nucleotides, the CDR3 is TGTGCCAGCAACCTAGCGGGGTACACCGGGGAGCTGTTTTTT. Its translation: CASNLAGYTGELFF.

This clone has a handful of counts. The CDR3 sequence: CASSLEGAGRSPLHF. The CDR3 bases are TGCGCCAGCAGCTTGGAAGGAGCAGGGAGGTCACCCCTCCACTTT. The rearrangement links TRBV5-1 to TRBJ1-6; the D gene is possibly TRBD1 (5 bases). Germline lookup yields CDR1 SGHRS and CDR2 YFSETQ. The germline V and J ends were trimmed by 0 bases and 10 bases, with 14 bases remaining between them. There are 15 residues in the CDR3.

This clone has a handful of counts. This chain uses TRBV19 with TRBJ1-5; D is unresolved. The CDR3 is made up of 13 amino acids. The germline V gene has CDR1 LNHDA and CDR2 SQIVND (reference sequence). The V gene lost 8 bases and the J gene lost 7 bases, with 15 bases spanning the gap. The CDR3 DNA sequence: TGTGCCAGTGGAGGAGGTGGTGGCCAGCCCCAGCATTTT. Its translation is CASGGGGGQPQHF. Full variable domain (missing parts from reference TRBV19 and TRBJ1-5): DGGITQSPKYLFRKEGQNVTLSCEQNLNHDAMYWYRQDPGQGLRLIYYSQIVNDFQKGDIAEGYSVSREKKESFPLTVTSAQKNPTAFYLCASGGGGGQPQHFGDGTRLSIL.

Here the CDR3 reads CASSLQGADYGYTF. CDR3 DNA sequence: TGCGCCAGCAGCCTACAGGGGGCGGACTATGGCTACACCTTC. The J gene is TRBJ1-2, the V gene TRBV5-1; TRBD1 matches 9 bases. The CDR3 spans 14 residues. The J segment lost 3 bases and the V segment lost 4 bases, leaving 4 bases of the junction unmatched. The germline CDR1 and CDR2 sequences are SGHRS and YFSETQ.

The chain is built from TRBV9 and TRBJ2-2; 9 bases map to TRBD2. Germline V gene data show CDR1 as SGDLS and CDR2 as YYNGEE. Trimming at V came to 4 bases and at J to 4 bases, leaving 14 bases not matched to a gene. The CDR3 has 18 residues. CDR3 in amino acids: CASSSRLGGGASTGELFF. The DNA for the CDR3 is TGTGCCAGCAGCTCCCGACTGGGCGGGGGGGCCAGCACCGGGGAGCTGTTTTTT.

The J gene is TRBJ1-5, the V gene TRBV5-6, with 8 nucleotides matching TRBD1. Per germline, CDR1 SGHDT and CDR2 YYEEEE. CDR3 length: 19 residues. J was trimmed by 1 base and V by 1 base; bases with no gene match: 13. The CDR3 loop is CASSLFRNDRGRSNQPQHF. The CDR3 bases are TGTGCCAGCAGCTTGTTCCGAAATGACAGGGGAAGGAGCAATCAGCCCCAGCATTTT.